Sequencing of this TCR beta chain was carried out in a study of blood T cell repertoires in COVID-19. Study context: There were acute and convalescent COVID-19 samples, and they came from the United States, Italy and Spain.

The CDR3 has 17 residues. Germline V gene sequence: CDR1 LNHDA, CDR2 SQIVND (reference sequence). Trimming cost V 1 base and J 3 bases; bases outside gene matches: 3. The table came from immunoSEQ multiplex PCR; TCRdb's copy has only in-frame clones and leaves some out. The table lists about 65,000 clones, over 70% of them singletons, with about 32% in the top ten. Input material: peripheral blood. The J gene is TRBJ2-2, the V gene TRBV19; 12 bases fit TRBD2. The clonotype originates from a human donor in a cohort sampled during active COVID-19. CDR3 sequence: CASSIGRLAGDTGELFF. The CDR3 nucleotides are TGTGCCAGTAGTATAGGGAGACTAGCGGGAGACACCGGGGAGCTGTTTTTT.